Below, 17 T cell receptor beta chains from the same sample are listed, as sequenced in a study of molecular identifiers for immune sequencing clone quantification. TCRdb passed the PCR reads through MiXCR, listing each CDR3 protein once. The sample lists some 88,000 distinct CDR3 sequences, roughly 23% occurring once. The sequencing sample was made of naive CD8+ T cells from blood, with Jurkat cell RNA spiked in. The subset is: FACS-sorted CD8+CD4-CCR7+CD45RA+ naive T cells. All receptors derive from a human donor in good health. Some libraries in this study had Jurkat cell RNA spiked in.

The rearrangement uses TRBV6-2 or TRBV6-3 and TRBJ2-7; 10 bases fit TRBD2. The CDR3 runs to 15 residues. The germline CDR1 and CDR2 sequences are MNHEY and SVGEGT. V shed 6 bases and J 1 base; nucleotides not matched to a gene: 6. As DNA, the CDR3 is TGTGCCAGCAGCTACGGGACTAGCGCTTCCTACGAGCAGTACTTC. The encoded protein is CASSYGTSASYEQYF.

Notes on this clonotype: A read error may be the cause here, since a much bigger clone is one base away. The chain combines TRBV4-3 with TRBJ1-6; 8 nucleotides agree with TRBD1. Germline CDR1 LGHNA, CDR2 YSLEER. The length of the CDR3 is 16 residues. Trimming at V came to 4 bases and at J to 3 bases, leaving 5 bases not matched to a gene. The CDR3 region has the DNA TGCGCCAGCAGCCTCGACAGGGGAGACTATAATTCACCCCTCCACTTT. Translation: CASSLDRGDYNSPLHF.

This chain connects TRBV19 to TRBJ2-1; the D call may be TRBD1 or TRBD2 (5 bases each). The CDR3 consists of 14 residues. The V end lost 9 bases, the J end lost 9 bases, and 21 bases lay between the germline ends. The germline gives CDR1 LNHDA, CDR2 SQIVND (reference sequence). CDR3 protein: CASRAGTALGEQFF. For the CDR3, the DNA is TGTGCCAGCAGAGCCGGGACGGCATTAGGTGAGCAGTTCTTC.

This clonotype was seen ten or more times. V usage is TRBV5-6 and J usage is TRBJ2-7; 11 bases line up with TRBD2. With 0 bases clipped from V and 9 bases from J, the junction kept 14 bases outside the gene matches. Germline V gene data show CDR1 as SGHDT and CDR2 as YYEEEE. CDR3 length: 17 amino acids. The CDR3 nucleotides are TGTGCCAGCAGCTTGGGGGATTCCTTTCTAGCGGGAGGTTGGCAGTACTTC. Residues: CASSLGDSFLAGGWQYF. Full variable domain (remainder filled in from reference TRBV5-6 and TRBJ2-7): DAGVTQSPTHLIKTRGQQVTLRCSPKSGHDTVSWYQQALGQGPQFIFQYYEEEERQRGNFPDRFSGHQFPNYSSELNVNALLLGDSALYLCASSLGDSFLAGGWQYFGPGTRLTVT.

V usage is TRBV9 and J usage is TRBJ2-5, with TRBD1 as a possible D gene (5 bases). With 4 bases removed from V and 5 bases from J, the gap between germline ends came to 12 bases. The germline V gene encodes CDR1 SGDLS and CDR2 YYNGEE. The length of the CDR3 is 13 residues. CDR3 in DNA: TGTGCCAGCAGCAGTCAGGGTTGGGAGACCCAGTACTTC. Protein sequence: CASSSQGWETQYF.

The V gene is TRBV30, the J gene TRBJ2-7; D might be TRBD1 (6 bases). There are 13 residues in the CDR3. Per germline, CDR1 GTSNPN and CDR2 SVGIG (reference sequence). V lost 2 bases and J lost 1, with 9 bases in between. DNA for the CDR3: TGTGCCTGGAGTTCTGGACAGTCCTACGAGCAGTACTTC. The encoded protein is CAWSSGQSYEQYF.

The CDR3 region is CASSQDPLSGYEQYF. Here the CDR3 DNA reads TGTGCCAGCAGCCAAGATCCCCTCAGCGGCTACGAGCAGTACTTC. This chain joins TRBV3-1 and TRBJ2-7, with D tentatively TRBD2 (5 bases). CDR1 is LGHDT, CDR2 YNNKEL, per germline (reference sequence). Trimming removed 0 bases at V and 3 bases at J, with 12 bases between. The CDR3 spans 15 residues.

The V and J genes are TRBV9 and TRBJ1-3; D remains unclear. The germline gives CDR1 SGDLS, CDR2 YYNGEE. Trimming pared 0 bases from V and 1 base from J, leaving 8 bases between. CDR3 length equals 15 residues. This chain's CDR3 is CASSVDTASGNTIYF. The CDR3 nucleotides are TGTGCCAGCAGCGTAGATACAGCTTCTGGAAACACCATATATTTT.

This chain links TRBV20-1 with TRBJ1-6, with D maybe TRBD1 (6 bases). Per germline, CDR1 DFQATT and CDR2 SNEGSKA (reference sequence). V was cut by 5 bases and J by 8 bases, with 31 bases left in between. This CDR3 has 19 amino acids. CDR3 nucleotides: TGCAGTGCTTACGAAACTCCTACAACAGGGCGACGTGGGGATTCACCCCTCCACTTT. It yields the protein CSAYETPTTGRRGDSPLHF.

A note on this clonotype: It may be a read error: a sequence one base away is much more abundant. The CDR3 carries no conserved terminal phenylalanine or tryptophan, so it likely arises from a read error. V gene TRBV7-6 combines with J gene TRBJ1-5, with D unclear. Trimming took 0 bases from V and 0 from J, leaving 12 bases between them. CDR3 length equals 17 residues. CDR1 and CDR2 (germline): SGHVS, FNYEAQ. The CDR3 bases are TGTGCCAGCAGCTTAGCAGCGGCAAGAGGTAGCAATCAGCCCCAGCATCTT. Translation gives CASSLAAARGSNQPQHL.

This clonotype showed up just a few times. The chain joins TRBV19 to TRBJ2-1; D ambiguous. The CDR3 extends over 15 amino acids. Germline values: CDR1 LNHDA, CDR2 SQIVND (reference sequence). V was pared by 0 bases and J by 7 bases, with 13 bases between. The CDR3 here is CASSIEGIWRNEQFF. Here the CDR3 DNA reads TGTGCCAGTAGTATAGAGGGGATCTGGAGAAATGAGCAGTTCTTC.

This clonotype has a count of ten or more. The rearrangement uses TRBV5-4 and TRBJ2-1; 7 bases line up with TRBD1. The CDR3 sequence is 12 residues long. V lost 4 bases to trimming and J lost 10 bases; unmatched junction nucleotides: 5. Germline CDR1 is SGHNT and CDR2 is YYREEE (reference sequence). The CDR3 DNA sequence: TGTGCCAGCAGCGACGGGACAGTCGAGCAGTTCTTC. Translating gives CASSDGTVEQFF.

This clonotype was observed at least ten times. The genes are TRBV20-1 and TRBJ1-1, with 8 bases fitting TRBD1. The junction had 8 bases not matched to a gene; V was cut back by 3 bases and J by 11 bases. Germline CDR1 and CDR2: DFQATT and SNEGSKA (reference sequence). The CDR3 has 12 amino acids. The CDR3 region has the DNA TGCAGTGCTAGTCAACAGGGGGTGCGGGCTTTCTTT. It translates to CSASQQGVRAFF.

The sample holds many counts of this clonotype. The chain links TRBV7-2 to TRBJ1-1, with TRBD1 as a possible D gene (6 bases). There are 14 residues in the CDR3. V lost 4 bases and J lost 1, with 10 bases in between. Germline values: CDR1 SGHTA, CDR2 FQGNSA. In nucleotides, the CDR3 is TGTGCCAGCAGCTCGACAGGAAAGAACACTGAAGCTTTCTTT. The encoded protein is CASSSTGKNTEAFF.

The sample holds many counts of this clonotype. The chain carries TRBV4-3 and TRBJ2-3; 9 bases line up with TRBD1. The CDR3 runs 16 residues. Trimming at V came to 4 bases and at J to 3 bases, leaving 8 bases not matched to a gene. Germline V CDR1 and CDR2: LGHNA, YSLEER. CDR3 in DNA: TGCGCCAGCAGCCCCCGGACAGGGGCATGGACAGATACGCAGTATTTT. It specifies CASSPRTGAWTDTQYF.

This clonotype was recorded a few times. V is TRBV19 and J is TRBJ1-1; D call uncertain. Germline assignment: CDR1 LNHDA and CDR2 SQIVND (reference sequence). The CDR3 has 12 residues. V dropped 11 bases and J dropped 4 bases, with 14 bases sitting between them. DNA for the CDR3: TGTGCCGCTACGGCCGGTGCCACTGAAGCTTTCTTT. The encoded protein is CAATAGATEAFF.

A word on this clonotype: This sequence may be a read error, since a much larger clone differs from it by one base. The V gene is TRBV5-1, the J gene TRBJ1-3; TRBD1 aligns across 7 bases. Germline CDR1 SGHRS, CDR2 YFSETQ. CDR3 size: 15 residues. The DNA for the CDR3 is TGCCCCAGCAGCTTGGCGTCGGGACAGCAAAACACCATATATTTT. The encoded protein is CPSSLASGQQNTIYF.